These T cell receptor beta chains were read from a single sample in a study of T cell repertoires in cytomegalovirus infection. TCRdb re-called the reads through MiXCR, storing one row per CDR3 protein. The table shows 110,000 to 150,000 distinct CDR3 sequences, with about 32% occurring only once. Their antigens are not known. Sequences were derived from CD8+ T cells from cultured PBMCs, sampled from culture after CMV antigen stimulation. Receptors were obtained from a human donor in good health (CMV status not recorded). Some clones in this sample may be carry-over from other donors' samples. The CDR3 runs from the conserved cysteine through the conserved F or W. A D gene is named only where the DNA matches it firmly. Expanded clones are given a class, and other clones once, few, many or no size at all.

size: NA
D: TRBD2
J: TRBJ2-3
V: TRBV6-1
CDR3: CASRRAGGPDTQYF
DNA: TGTGCCAGCAGACGAGCGGGGGGGCCAGATACGCAGTATTTT

size: NA
D: NA
J: TRBJ2-7
V: TRBV4-1
CDR3: CASSDGTPGEQYF
DNA: TGCGCCAGCAGTGACGGGACCCCAGGCGAGCAGTACTTC

size: once
D: NA
J: TRBJ1-1
V: TRBV5-1
CDR3: CASSLRDRGEAFF
DNA: TGCGCCAGCAGCCTCCGGGATCGCGGTGAAGCTTTCTTT

size: few
D: TRBD1
J: TRBJ2-7
V: TRBV2
CDR3: CASSGDRALYEQYF
DNA: TGTGCCAGCAGTGGGGACAGGGCCCTCTACGAGCAGTACTTC

size: few
D: TRBD1
J: TRBJ1-3
V: TRBV15
CDR3: CATSRTGTGTGNTIYF
DNA: TGTGCCACCAGCAGAACAGGGACAGGCACTGGAAACACCATATATTTT

size: many
D: NA
J: TRBJ2-3
V: TRBV7-6
CDR3: CASSFAQGSTDTQYF
DNA: TGTGCCAGCAGCTTCGCGCAGGGCAGCACAGATACGCAGTATTTT

size: once
D: NA
J: TRBJ1-5
V: TRBV28
CDR3: CASRTSWTGNQPQHF
DNA: TGTGCCAGCAGAACCTCTTGGACCGGGAATCAGCCCCAGCATTTT

size: NA
D: NA
J: TRBJ2-1
V: TRBV2
CDR3: CASSEALGGTLYNEQFF
DNA: TGTGCCAGCAGTGAAGCGCTTGGGGGTACCCTCTACAATGAGCAGTTCTTC

size: few
D: NA
J: TRBJ1-6
V: TRBV2
CDR3: CASSRQNSPLHF
DNA: TGTGCCAGCAGTAGACAGAATTCACCCCTCCACTTT

size: few
D: NA
J: TRBJ2-3
V: TRBV5-1
CDR3: CASTTGEPTDTQYF
DNA: TGCGCCAGCACCACGGGAGAGCCGACAGATACGCAGTATTTT

size: NA
D: NA
J: TRBJ1-5
V: TRBV4-1
CDR3: CASSQWGNQPQHF
DNA: TGCGCCAGCAGCCAGTGGGGCAATCAGCCCCAGCATTTT

size: few
D: NA
J: TRBJ2-5
V: TRBV7-6
CDR3: CASSLDREETQYF
DNA: TGTGCCAGCAGCTTAGACAGGGAAGAGACCCAGTACTTC

size: NA
D: NA
J: TRBJ2-3
V: TRBV11-2
CDR3: CASSLGGDTQYF
DNA: TGTGCCAGCAGCTTAGGGGGGGATACGCAGTATTTT

size: NA
D: TRBD1
J: TRBJ1-2
V: TRBV19
CDR3: CASSIEDRVGYTF
DNA: TGTGCCAGTAGTATAGAAGACAGGGTTGGCTACACCTTC

size: NA
D: TRBD1
J: TRBJ1-4
V: TRBV2
CDR3: CASSGGQGAEKLFF
DNA: TGTGCCAGCAGTGGCGGACAGGGGGCTGAAAAACTGTTTTTT

size: few
D: NA
J: TRBJ2-5
V: TRBV24-1
CDR3: CATEMGGTQYF
DNA: TGTGCCACCGAGATGGGAGGGACCCAGTACTTC

size: NA
D: NA
J: TRBJ2-2
V: TRBV11-2
CDR3: CASSLAATGITGELFF
DNA: TGTGCCAGCAGCTTAGCCGCGACAGGCATCACCGGGGAGCTGTTTTTT

size: NA
D: NA
J: TRBJ2-5
V: TRBV18
CDR3: CASSPLRLQETQYF
DNA: TGTGCCAGCTCACCACTTCGTTTACAAGAGACCCAGTACTTC

size: few
D: NA
J: TRBJ1-1
V: TRBV20-1
CDR3: CSARPEGGTEAFF
DNA: TGCAGTGCTAGGCCCGAGGGGGGCACTGAAGCTTTCTTT

size: NA
D: NA
J: TRBJ2-5
V: TRBV19
CDR3: CASSSGPEETQYF
DNA: TGTGCCAGTAGTTCGGGCCCCGAGGAGACCCAGTACTTC

size: NA
D: TRBD1
J: TRBJ1-1
V: TRBV5-1
CDR3: CASSSGTGWTEAFF
DNA: TGCGCCAGCAGCTCCGGGACAGGTTGGACTGAAGCTTTCTTT

size: NA
D: NA
J: TRBJ1-5
V: TRBV12-3/TRBV12-4
CDR3: CASRDGVQPQHF
DNA: TGTGCCAGCAGGGACGGAGTCCAGCCCCAGCATTTT

size: few
D: NA
J: TRBJ2-7
V: TRBV20-1
CDR3: CSASREGAPSYEQYF
DNA: TGCAGTGCATCCAGGGAGGGGGCCCCCTCCTACGAGCAGTACTTC

size: many
D: TRBD1
J: TRBJ1-4
V: TRBV12-3/TRBV12-4
CDR3: CASSLKAGGFEKLFF
DNA: TGTGCCAGCAGTTTAAAAGCAGGGGGCTTTGAAAAACTGTTTTTT

size: NA
D: NA
J: TRBJ2-5
V: TRBV19
CDR3: CASRAQYF
DNA: TGTGCCAGTAGGGCCCAGTACTTC

size: few
D: TRBD2
J: TRBJ2-5
V: TRBV6-5
CDR3: CASSYSGLADTQYF
DNA: TGTGCCAGCAGTTACTCGGGGCTAGCGGACACCCAGTACTTC